This TCR beta chain derives from a study of regulatory T cells in long-lasting Graves disease. With iRepertoire HTBI primers and Arm-PCR of CDR3 regions, TCR beta libraries were built. TCRdb fed the multiplex PCR reads into MiXCR, producing one record per CDR3 protein. This sample has around 460,000 distinct CDR3 sequences, with 12% to 15% found just once. The length of the CDR3 is 16 residues. This sample's time point: newly diagnosed GD, antithyroid drugs for less than 3 months. After RNA was extracted from PBMCs, the TCR library was made from it. This clonotype was counted a few times. Compared with germline, one end of the junction differs, possibly owing to a read error. These data were also filed under a second study, of T cells in Graves' hyperthyroidism and ophthalmopathy.

The input for sequencing was peripheral blood mononuclear cells (PBMCs), taken at new diagnosis, from a patient treated with antithyroid drugs. The receptor comes from a woman in her forties or fifties with Graves disease. The chain couples TRBV12-3 or TRBV12-4 to TRBJ2-1, with 8 bases that match TRBD1. Written as DNA, the CDR3 is TGTGCCAGCACCAATGCTCCCCCAGGGGGCTTGGATGAGCAGCTCTTC. It encodes CASTNAPPGGLDEQLF.